This T cell receptor beta chain stems from a study of OX40 agonist ivuxolimab in advanced cancers. As for the study in general: Each dose-escalation patient presented with hepatocellular carcinoma, melanoma, renal cell or head and neck cancer. Partial responses occurred in Three dose-escalation patients, one with hepatocellular carcinoma and two with cutaneous melanoma. Study-wide points: Certain nonresponding patients likewise had low normalized T-cell clonal expansion. Antigen specificity of clonally expanded peripheral T cells was not established.

Profiling relied on immunoSEQ multiplex PCR, and the TCRdb table lists in-frame clones only, not all of them. The sample has tens of thousands of clones; 81% are singletons. About this clone itself: Its antigen is unknown.

This TCR was sampled from an adult with an advanced solid tumor such as melanoma, head and neck, liver or kidney cancer. Sequencing was performed on CD4+ or CD8+ T cells sorted from blood, taken in a trial of the OX40 agonist ivuxolimab.

The CDR3 nucleotides are TGTGCCAGCAGCTTAGCTTTTGTCTACGAGCAGTACTTC. The encoded protein is CASSLAFVYEQYF. The rearrangement joins TRBV7-9 to TRBJ2-7; D ambiguous. The CDR3 is 13 residues long. Trimming shortened V by 0 bases and J by 3 bases, and 6 bases separated the two germline ends. In germline, CDR1 is SEHNR, CDR2 FQNEAQ (reference sequence).